A selection of T cell receptor beta chains follows, all from one sample in a study of OX40 agonist ivuxolimab in advanced cancers. Clones were sequenced by immunoSEQ multiplex PCR, and TCRdb holds only the in-frame ones, with some missing. This repertoire shows around 40,000 clones, around 87% found once; its top ten account for more than 3%. The specimen was CD4+ or CD8+ T cells sorted from blood, collected in a trial of the OX40 agonist ivuxolimab. These TCRs come from an adult with an advanced solid tumor such as melanoma, head and neck, liver or kidney cancer. CDR3s include the opening cysteine and the closing phenylalanine or tryptophan. The D gene is left open where the match is weak. Not every row has a clone size; where given, it reads once, few, many or a size class.

clone size: .
CDR3 length: 15
D gene: .
J gene: TRBJ1-4
V gene: TRBV18
CDR3 protein: CASSSRDPSKEKLFF
CDR3 DNA: TGTGCCAGCTCATCACGGGACCCCTCCAAGGAAAAACTGTTTTTT

clone size: .
CDR3 length: 12
D gene: .
J gene: TRBJ2-7
V gene: TRBV6-6
CDR3 protein: CASNSGVGEQYF
CDR3 DNA: TGTGCCAGCAATTCGGGGGTAGGAGAGCAGTACTTC

clone size: .
CDR3 length: 14
D gene: .
J gene: TRBJ2-7
V gene: TRBV5-1
CDR3 protein: CASSSQSSSYEQYF
CDR3 DNA: TGCGCCAGCAGCTCCCAGTCGAGCTCCTACGAGCAGTACTTC

clone size: .
CDR3 length: 18
D gene: TRBD1
J gene: TRBJ1-2
V gene: TRBV6-4
CDR3 protein: CASSATGQGLGANYGYTF
CDR3 DNA: TGTGCCAGCAGTGCCACGGGACAGGGGTTAGGCGCTAACTATGGCTACACCTTC

clone size: once
CDR3 length: 13
D gene: .
J gene: TRBJ2-2
V gene: TRBV7-6
CDR3 protein: CARGNGNTGELFF
CDR3 DNA: TGTGCCAGGGGGAATGGGAACACCGGGGAGCTGTTTTTT

clone size: .
CDR3 length: 14
D gene: .
J gene: TRBJ1-2
V gene: TRBV27
CDR3 protein: CASSTRSHRGSYTF
CDR3 DNA: TGTGCCAGCAGTACCAGGAGCCACCGTGGTAGCTACACCTTC

clone size: .
CDR3 length: 17
D gene: .
J gene: TRBJ2-7
V gene: TRBV21-1
CDR3 protein: CASSKGGLAGRRYEQYF
CDR3 DNA: TGTGCCAGCAGCAAAGGGGGACTAGCGGGACGGCGGTACGAGCAGTACTTC

clone size: medium-sized
CDR3 length: 14
D gene: TRBD1
J gene: TRBJ1-4
V gene: TRBV18
CDR3 protein: CASSPRDRAEKLFF
CDR3 DNA: TGTGCCAGCTCACCCCGGGACAGGGCTGAAAAACTGTTTTTT

clone size: .
CDR3 length: 14
D gene: .
J gene: TRBJ2-1
V gene: TRBV7-7
CDR3 protein: CASCEGPLNNEQFF
CDR3 DNA: TGTGCTAGCTGTGAAGGGCCCTTGAACAATGAGCAGTTCTTC

clone size: .
CDR3 length: 15
D gene: TRBD2
J gene: TRBJ2-7
V gene: TRBV10-3
CDR3 protein: CAISDGGRIPYEQYF
CDR3 DNA: TGTGCCATCAGTGATGGCGGGAGGATCCCCTACGAGCAGTACTTC

clone size: .
CDR3 length: 14
D gene: .
J gene: TRBJ1-1
V gene: TRBV5-1
CDR3 protein: CASSLVGGGTEAFF
CDR3 DNA: TGCGCCAGCAGCTTGGTTGGGGGAGGCACTGAAGCTTTCTTT

clone size: .
CDR3 length: 16
D gene: .
J gene: TRBJ1-2
V gene: TRBV7-8
CDR3 protein: CASSLGVARANYGYTF
CDR3 DNA: TGTGCCAGCAGCTTAGGTGTTGCACGAGCTAACTATGGCTACACCTTC

clone size: .
CDR3 length: 15
D gene: .
J gene: TRBJ2-7
V gene: TRBV19
CDR3 protein: CASSMGEAVIYEQYF
CDR3 DNA: TGTGCCAGTAGTATGGGGGAGGCGGTTATCTACGAGCAGTACTTC

clone size: .
CDR3 length: 15
D gene: .
J gene: TRBJ1-5
V gene: TRBV19
CDR3 protein: CASSIEGARGQPQHF
CDR3 DNA: TGTGCCAGTAGTATCGAAGGGGCACGAGGGCAGCCCCAGCATTTT

clone size: .
CDR3 length: 14
D gene: .
J gene: TRBJ1-5
V gene: TRBV11-2
CDR3 protein: CASSLAGVMQPQHF
CDR3 DNA: TGTGCCAGCAGCTTAGCTGGGGTGATGCAGCCCCAGCATTTT

clone size: .
CDR3 length: 14
D gene: .
J gene: TRBJ1-2
V gene: TRBV10-3
CDR3 protein: CAISESDTNYGYTF
CDR3 DNA: TGTGCCATCAGTGAGTCAGATACTAACTATGGCTACACCTTC

clone size: .
CDR3 length: 14
D gene: .
J gene: TRBJ1-6
V gene: TRBV5-6
CDR3 protein: CASSLDGKSSPLHF
CDR3 DNA: TGTGCCAGCAGCTTGGACGGAAAGTCTTCACCCCTCCACTTT

clone size: .
CDR3 length: 15
D gene: TRBD1
J gene: TRBJ1-2
V gene: TRBV18
CDR3 protein: CASSPRQTGDYGYTF
CDR3 DNA: TGTGCCAGCTCACCAAGGCAGACAGGGGATTATGGCTACACCTTC

clone size: .
CDR3 length: 16
D gene: TRBD1
J gene: TRBJ2-7
V gene: TRBV5-1
CDR3 protein: CASSFAQGAVGHEQYF
CDR3 DNA: TGCGCCAGCAGCTTTGCTCAGGGGGCGGTCGGGCACGAGCAGTACTTC

clone size: few
CDR3 length: 14
D gene: TRBD2
J gene: TRBJ2-1
V gene: TRBV7-7
CDR3 protein: CASSLSSGSYEQFF
CDR3 DNA: TGTGCTAGCAGCCTTAGCAGCGGGAGCTATGAGCAGTTCTTC

clone size: .
CDR3 length: 14
D gene: .
J gene: TRBJ1-2
V gene: TRBV14
CDR3 protein: CASSQVRADYGYAF
CDR3 DNA: TGTGCCAGCAGCCAAGTCAGGGCCGACTATGGCTACGCCTTC

clone size: .
CDR3 length: 19
D gene: .
J gene: TRBJ2-7
V gene: TRBV5-1
CDR3 protein: CASSLGDRGIAGAAYEQYF
CDR3 DNA: TGCGCCAGCAGCTTGGGAGACAGGGGAATAGCGGGAGCCGCCTACGAGCAGTACTTC

clone size: .
CDR3 length: 14
D gene: .
J gene: TRBJ2-5
V gene: TRBV6-1
CDR3 protein: CASSFQTRGETQYF
CDR3 DNA: TGTGCCAGCAGCTTCCAGACTAGGGGAGAGACCCAGTACTTC

clone size: .
CDR3 length: 13
D gene: TRBD1
J gene: TRBJ1-1
V gene: TRBV30
CDR3 protein: CAWSRQGNTEAFF
CDR3 DNA: TGTGCCTGGAGTCGACAGGGGAACACTGAAGCTTTCTTT

clone size: .
CDR3 length: 14
D gene: TRBD1
J gene: TRBJ2-3
V gene: TRBV11-3
CDR3 protein: CASSPVRGTDTQYF
CDR3 DNA: TGTGCCAGCAGCCCGGTCAGGGGGACAGATACGCAGTATTTT

clone size: .
CDR3 length: 14
D gene: .
J gene: TRBJ1-2
V gene: TRBV5-8
CDR3 protein: CASAPGWFLYGYTF
CDR3 DNA: TGTGCCAGCGCGCCAGGGTGGTTCCTCTATGGCTACACCTTC

clone size: .
CDR3 length: 13
D gene: .
J gene: TRBJ1-6
V gene: TRBV7-2
CDR3 protein: CASKAGYFSPLHF
CDR3 DNA: TGTGCCAGCAAAGCGGGCTACTTCTCACCCCTCCACTTT

clone size: .
CDR3 length: 15
D gene: TRBD2
J gene: TRBJ2-5
V gene: TRBV2
CDR3 protein: CASSSNPGGGKTQYF
CDR3 DNA: TGTGCCAGCAGTTCCAACCCCGGGGGGGGTAAGACCCAGTACTTC

clone size: .
CDR3 length: 16
D gene: TRBD1
J gene: TRBJ1-5
V gene: TRBV15
CDR3 protein: CATSRDHRGSNQPQHF
CDR3 DNA: TGTGCCACCAGCAGAGATCACAGGGGAAGCAATCAGCCCCAGCATTTT

clone size: once
CDR3 length: 11
D gene: .
J gene: TRBJ2-1
V gene: TRBV30
CDR3 protein: CAWRKVNEQFF
CDR3 DNA: TGTGCCTGGAGAAAAGTGAATGAGCAGTTCTTC

clone size: .
CDR3 length: 16
D gene: .
J gene: TRBJ2-6
V gene: TRBV5-4
CDR3 protein: CASSLVRGSGANVLTF
CDR3 DNA: TGTGCCAGCAGCTTGGTCAGGGGTTCTGGGGCCAACGTCCTGACTTTC

clone size: .
CDR3 length: 16
D gene: TRBD1
J gene: TRBJ1-4
V gene: TRBV2
CDR3 protein: CASSSRQGALNEKLFF
CDR3 DNA: TGTGCCAGCAGCTCCAGACAGGGGGCTCTGAATGAAAAACTGTTTTTT

clone size: few
CDR3 length: 12
D gene: .
J gene: TRBJ1-2
V gene: TRBV28
CDR3 protein: CASSQTVTTATF
CDR3 DNA: TGTGCCAGCAGCCAGACAGTTACTACAGCAACCTTC

clone size: .
CDR3 length: 13
D gene: .
J gene: TRBJ1-2
V gene: TRBV27
CDR3 protein: CASSLQANYGYTF
CDR3 DNA: TGTGCCAGCAGTTTACAGGCTAACTATGGCTACACCTTC

clone size: .
CDR3 length: 13
D gene: .
J gene: TRBJ1-4
V gene: TRBV19
CDR3 protein: CASSVGGGEKLFF
CDR3 DNA: TGTGCCAGTAGTGTCGGGGGCGGTGAAAAACTGTTTTTT

clone size: .
CDR3 length: 13
D gene: .
J gene: TRBJ1-2
V gene: TRBV15
CDR3 protein: CATSRDQGYGYTF
CDR3 DNA: TGTGCCACCAGCAGAGATCAGGGATATGGCTACACCTTC

clone size: .
CDR3 length: 11
D gene: .
J gene: TRBJ1-1
V gene: TRBV20-1
CDR3 protein: CSARKGAEAFF
CDR3 DNA: TGCAGTGCTAGAAAGGGGGCTGAAGCTTTCTTT

clone size: .
CDR3 length: 15
D gene: TRBD2
J gene: TRBJ2-1
V gene: TRBV6-5
CDR3 protein: CASSGRAGGNNEQFF
CDR3 DNA: TGTGCCAGCAGCGGACGAGCGGGAGGTAACAATGAGCAGTTCTTC

clone size: .
CDR3 length: 13
D gene: TRBD1
J gene: TRBJ1-1
V gene: TRBV25-1
CDR3 protein: CASVKQGTSEAFF
CDR3 DNA: TGTGCCAGCGTGAAACAGGGGACGTCTGAAGCTTTCTTT

clone size: once
CDR3 length: 15
D gene: TRBD2
J gene: TRBJ2-4
V gene: TRBV19
CDR3 protein: CASRPLNSGRNIQYF
CDR3 DNA: TGTGCCAGTAGACCCCTGAATAGCGGGAGGAACATTCAGTACTTC

clone size: .
CDR3 length: 16
D gene: TRBD1
J gene: TRBJ1-1
V gene: TRBV30
CDR3 protein: CAWSWTGRGSNTEAFF
CDR3 DNA: TGTGCCTGGAGTTGGACAGGGAGAGGGTCGAACACTGAAGCTTTCTTT

clone size: .
CDR3 length: 15
D gene: TRBD2
J gene: TRBJ2-5
V gene: TRBV5-1
CDR3 protein: CASSFSPAGEETQYF
CDR3 DNA: TGCGCCAGCAGCTTCAGTCCAGCGGGAGAAGAGACCCAGTACTTC

clone size: .
CDR3 length: 15
D gene: .
J gene: TRBJ1-5
V gene: TRBV12-5
CDR3 protein: CASGLGAHGNQPQHF
CDR3 DNA: TGTGCTAGTGGTTTGGGGGCACATGGGAATCAGCCCCAGCATTTT

clone size: .
CDR3 length: 14
D gene: .
J gene: TRBJ2-1
V gene: TRBV14
CDR3 protein: CASSQGGRNNEQFF
CDR3 DNA: TGTGCCAGCAGCCAAGGAGGCAGAAACAATGAGCAGTTCTTC

clone size: .
CDR3 length: 12
D gene: .
J gene: TRBJ2-2
V gene: TRBV5-4
CDR3 protein: CASSLRGGELFF
CDR3 DNA: TGTGCCAGCAGCTTGAGGGGCGGGGAGCTGTTTTTT